These 24 T cell receptor beta chains originate from one sample sequenced in a study of T cell repertoires in cytomegalovirus infection. TCRdb re-called the reads with MiXCR, one entry per CDR3 protein. The data hold around 180,000 distinct CDR3 sequences, with 28% observed a single time. Specimen: PBMCs. The receptors were sampled from a human donor in good health (CMV status not recorded). Some clones in this sample may be carry-over from other donors' samples.

The V and J genes are TRBV7-2 and TRBJ1-1; no firm D call. This CDR3 spans 14 amino acids. Deletions cut 4 bases from V and 5 bases from J, with 14 bases between. The germline V gene has CDR1 SGHTA and CDR2 FQGNSA. In nucleotides, the CDR3 is TGTGCCAGCAGCTCACTCCTACAGCGTACTGAAGCTTTCTTT. It yields the protein CASSSLLQRTEAFF.

The V call is TRBV4-1, the J call TRBJ1-1; 8 bases agree with TRBD1. CDR1 and CDR2 from the germline V gene are MGHRA and YSYEKL. The ends lost 4 bases at V and 1 base at J; junction bases unmatched: 5. The CDR3 runs 15 residues. CDR3 nucleotide sequence: TGCGCCAGCAGCCGTCCCGGGACAGGGAACACTGAAGCTTTCTTT. This gives the protein CASSRPGTGNTEAFF.

Concerning this clonotype itself: The junction does not match germline at one end; this may be a read error. The J gene is TRBJ2-7, the V gene TRBV6-6; 10 nucleotides line up with TRBD2. This CDR3 is 18 amino acids long. CDR1 and CDR2 from the germline V gene are MNHNY and SVGAGI (reference sequence). CDR3 nucleotides: TGTGCCAACAGTTACTCCGCAAACCGACTAGCGGGCCCCGAGGAGCAGTACTTC. It yields the protein CANSYSANRLAGPEEQYF.

The chain carries TRBV19 and TRBJ1-2, with D tentatively TRBD1 (5 bases). Germline CDR1 is LNHDA and CDR2 is SQIVND (reference sequence). The CDR3 totals 13 residues. V dropped 2 bases and J dropped 2 bases, with 6 bases sitting between them. This CDR3 is CASSIPGNYGYTF. As DNA, the CDR3 is TGTGCCAGTAGTATACCAGGGAACTATGGCTACACCTTC.

This clonotype was detected only a few times. The chain links TRBV6-5 to TRBJ1-1, with a weak D call TRBD1 (5 bases). CDR1 and CDR2 (germline): MNHEY, SVGAGI. Trimming cost V 2 bases and J 4 bases, with 14 bases left between them. The CDR3 length is 15 residues. Here the CDR3 reads CASSYEGIESTEAFF. For the CDR3, the DNA is TGTGCCAGCAGTTACGAGGGGATAGAGAGCACTGAAGCTTTCTTT.

This clonotype was observed a handful of times. This sequence joins TRBV6-1 and TRBJ1-5, with a weak D call TRBD1 (6 bases). CDR1 and CDR2 from the germline V gene are MNHNS and SASEGT. V was clipped by 7 bases and J by 1 base, with 8 bases between them. CDR3 length: 13 residues. CDR3 loop: CASNRDSNQPQHF. The DNA for the CDR3 is TGTGCCAGCAACAGGGACAGCAATCAGCCCCAGCATTTT.

The chain is built from TRBV6-2 or TRBV6-3 and TRBJ1-2, with D possibly matching TRBD1 (5 bases). Trimming stripped 7 bases from V and 2 bases from J, with 14 bases between. CDR3 length equals 14 residues. The germline CDR1 and CDR2 sequences are MNHEY and SVGEGT. CDR3 in DNA: TGTGCCAGCAATCGACGGGACGAAAACTATGGCTACACCTTC. It translates to CASNRRDENYGYTF.

This clonotype appeared a few times. V is TRBV19 and J is TRBJ1-2; perhaps TRBD1 as D (6 bases). V gave up 5 bases and J gave up 4 bases, with 32 bases separating them. From germline, CDR1 is LNHDA and CDR2 SQIVND (reference sequence). The CDR3 is 20 residues long. The CDR3 DNA reads as TGTGCCAGTAGTCCCATTCTCGGGGGGGCCTGGACTCGAGGATTCTATGGCTACACCTTC. As protein: CASSPILGGAWTRGFYGYTF.

This clonotype has a handful of counts. The genes are TRBV20-1 and TRBJ1-1; 7 positions match TRBD1. Trimming took 5 bases from V and 4 from J; bases not matched to a gene: 4. Germline lookup yields CDR1 DFQATT and CDR2 SNEGSKA (reference sequence). The CDR3 is 12 amino acids. CDR3: CSALRQGTEAFF. DNA for the CDR3: TGCAGTGCTCTCCGACAGGGCACTGAAGCTTTCTTT.

The CDR3: CASIRGQPQHF. Written as DNA, the CDR3 is TGTGCCAGCATCAGGGGTCAGCCCCAGCATTTT. The chain recombines TRBV6-5 with TRBJ1-5, with a weak D call TRBD1 (6 bases). V lost 7 bases and J 6 bases, leaving 7 bases between the germline ends. The CDR3 is 11 residues long. CDR1 and CDR2 (germline): MNHEY, SVGAGI.

This chain connects TRBV15 to TRBJ1-1; D is unresolved. The CDR3 covers 16 residues. V gave up 0 bases and J gave up 0 bases, with 11 bases separating them. Germline V gene lookup returns CDR1 LNHNV and CDR2 YYDKDF (reference sequence). CDR3 DNA sequence: TGTGCCACCAGCAGAGATCGGGCAGTCATGAACACTGAAGCTTTCTTT. This sequence encodes CATSRDRAVMNTEAFF.

The chain combines TRBV7-2 with TRBJ2-3; D is possibly TRBD1 (6 bases). Trimming removed 2 bases from V and 3 bases from J, with 9 bases in between. Germline lookup yields CDR1 SGHTA and CDR2 FQGNSA. This CDR3 has 14 residues. This CDR3 reads CASSLRTGTDTQYF. CDR3 nucleotide sequence: TGTGCCAGCAGCTTAAGAACAGGGACAGATACGCAGTATTTT.

This clonotype was recorded once. V is TRBV10-3 and J is TRBJ2-1; either TRBD1 or TRBD2 may fit D (5 bases each). V gave up 0 bases and J gave up 9 bases, with 15 bases separating them. The length of the CDR3 is 15 residues. Germline assignment: CDR1 ENHRY and CDR2 SYGVKD. The CDR3 spells CAISESRGRAGEQFF. In DNA, the CDR3 is TGTGCCATCAGTGAGTCGAGGGGCAGGGCCGGTGAGCAGTTCTTC.

The gene calls are TRBV19 and TRBJ1-4; maybe TRBD1 (5 bases). CDR1 LNHDA and CDR2 SQIVND come from the germline V gene (reference sequence). The CDR3 runs 15 residues. Trimming removed 2 bases from V and 0 bases from J, with 7 bases in between. CDR3 protein: CASSIQGATNEKLFF. The CDR3 nucleotides read TGTGCCAGTAGTATACAGGGAGCAACTAATGAAAAACTGTTTTTT.

The chain carries TRBV3-1 and TRBJ2-7, with D possibly TRBD1 on 5 matching bases. This CDR3 is 14 amino acids long. The V and J ends lost 7 bases and 2 bases respectively, with 15 bases between them. Germline V gene sequence: CDR1 LGHDT, CDR2 YNNKEL (reference sequence). In DNA, the CDR3 is TGTGCCAGCACCGCGAAAGGGGTGACCTACGAGCAGTACTTC. Residues: CASTAKGVTYEQYF.

This clonotype was counted many times. The rearrangement joins TRBV7-2 to TRBJ2-5; D is unclear. The CDR3 sequence is 13 residues long. Trimming took off 2 bases at V and 0 bases at J, with 4 bases between the two ends. Per the germline V gene, CDR1 is SGHTA and CDR2 is FQGNSA. The CDR3 DNA is TGTGCCAGCAGCTTATCGTACCAAGAGACCCAGTACTTC. This gives the protein CASSLSYQETQYF.

This clonotype was recorded at least ten times. The chain couples TRBV7-2 to TRBJ2-5, with D unresolved. The CDR3 length is 12 residues. Trimming took off 0 bases at V and 1 base at J, with 0 bases between the two ends. CDR1 is SGHTA, CDR2 FQGNSA, per germline. This CDR3 is CASSLAQETQYF. DNA of the CDR3: TGTGCCAGCAGCTTAGCCCAAGAGACCCAGTACTTC. Full variable domain (missing parts from reference TRBV7-2 and TRBJ2-5): GAGVSQSPSNKVTEKGKDVELRCDPISGHTALYWYRQSLGQGLEFLIYFQGNSAPDKSGLPSDRFSAERTGGSVSTLTIQRTQQEDSAVYLCASSLAQETQYFGPGTRLLVL.

The chain has TRBV5-6 and TRBJ1-2, with 7 bases aligning to TRBD1. The CDR3 runs to 13 residues. The ends lost 4 bases at V and 6 bases at J; junction bases unmatched: 6. The germline V gene encodes CDR1 SGHDT and CDR2 YYEEEE. CDR3 DNA sequence: TGTGCCAGCAGCCCCCCAGGGGGTCATGGCTACACCTTC. Protein: CASSPPGGHGYTF.

This clonotype was counted between two and nine times. The V and J genes are TRBV20-1 and TRBJ2-3; D is ambiguous. The CDR3 has 12 amino acids. The germline V gene has CDR1 DFQATT and CDR2 SNEGSKA (reference sequence). Deletions cut 6 bases from V and 1 base from J, with 8 bases between. CDR3 coding DNA: TGCAGTGCCACCCCTCGCACAGATACGCAGTATTTT. Amino acid sequence: CSATPRTDTQYF.

V usage is TRBV7-3 and J usage is TRBJ2-3; TRBD1 aligns across 8 bases. Germline lookup yields CDR1 SGHTA and CDR2 FQGTGA. The CDR3 length is 14 residues. V shed 8 bases, J shed 1 base, and the junction held 5 bases outside the gene matches. CDR3 in amino acids: CASGPTGGTDTQYF. Here the CDR3 DNA reads TGTGCCAGCGGACCGACAGGGGGCACAGATACGCAGTATTTT.

This clonotype occurred a few times. The V and J genes are TRBV20-1 and TRBJ2-1; 11 nucleotides match TRBD2. CDR1 and CDR2 from the germline V gene are DFQATT and SNEGSKA (reference sequence). J gave up 5 bases and V 4 bases, and 4 bases lay outside the gene matches. The CDR3 has 14 residues. The CDR3 DNA is TGCAGTGCTACCCAACTAGCGGGGGACAATGAGCAGTTCTTC. Translation gives CSATQLAGDNEQFF.

The chain uses TRBV6-6 and TRBJ1-1; unclear D gene. V was trimmed by 5 bases and J by 4 bases, leaving 14 bases between them. The CDR3 consists of 14 residues. Germline assignment: CDR1 MNHNY and CDR2 SVGAGI (reference sequence). CDR3 coding DNA: TGTGCCAGCAGTCTACAAAAAGCCAGCACTGAAGCTTTCTTT. Translating gives CASSLQKASTEAFF.

The V gene is TRBV12-5, the J gene TRBJ1-5; D remains ambiguous. With 7 bases removed from V and 0 bases from J, the gap between germline ends came to 13 bases. Germline V lookup: CDR1 LGHNT, CDR2 FRNRAP. This CDR3 is 15 amino acids long. This chain's CDR3 is CASVLGDGSNQPQHF. Here the CDR3 DNA reads TGTGCTAGTGTCCTTGGGGATGGTAGCAATCAGCCCCAGCATTTT.

The chain has TRBV6-2 or TRBV6-3 and TRBJ2-6; D may correspond to TRBD1 or TRBD2 (5 bases each). Trimming removed 4 bases at V and 0 bases at J, with 16 bases between. The germline V gene encodes CDR1 MNHEY and CDR2 SVGEGT. The length of the CDR3 is 18 residues. This CDR3 is CASSSQAGTGSGANVLTF. CDR3 DNA: TGTGCCAGCAGTTCCCAAGCAGGGACCGGCTCTGGGGCCAACGTCCTGACTTTC.